Below, 27 T cell receptor beta chains from the same sample are listed, as sequenced in a study of blood T cell repertoires in COVID-19. Clones were read by immunoSEQ multiplex PCR, and TCRdb kept only the in-frame ones, dropping some. The top ten hold 1.5% to 2% of the sample, which has over 110,000 clones, roughly 86% seen once. Sequenced: peripheral blood. The receptors shown here come from a man aged 70-80 years with acute or convalescent COVID-19.

The chain links TRBV28 to TRBJ1-4; D ambiguous. V lost 6 bases and J 0 bases, leaving 5 bases between the germline ends. The CDR3 covers 13 residues. Germline CDR1 MDHEN, CDR2 SYDVKM. CDR3 in DNA: TGTGCCAGCAGGGGAGCAACTAATGAAAAACTGTTTTTT. Its protein is CASRGATNEKLFF.

The chain joins TRBV28 to TRBJ1-4; possible D gene TRBD1, 5 bases. The CDR3 has 12 amino acids. Germline CDR1 and CDR2: MDHEN and SYDVKM. The V gene lost 7 bases and the J gene lost 10 bases, with 13 bases spanning the gap. CDR3 loop: CASTGRGGKLFF. CDR3 DNA: TGTGCCAGCACTGGACGGGGGGGAAAACTGTTTTTT.

The chain is built from TRBV7-2 and TRBJ2-5, with 9 nucleotides matching TRBD2. Trimming took 3 bases from V and 4 from J; bases not matched to a gene: 3. Germline loops: CDR1 SGHTA, CDR2 FQGNSA. This CDR3 is 14 amino acids long. The CDR3 spells CASSLGSGGETQYF. CDR3 nucleotides: TGTGCCAGCAGCTTGGGTAGCGGGGGAGAGACCCAGTACTTC.

The chain joins TRBV5-1 to TRBJ1-3; TRBD1 is a possible D gene (6 bases). Per the germline V gene, CDR1 is SGHRS and CDR2 is YFSETQ. Deletions cut 4 bases from V and 4 bases from J, with 15 bases between. This CDR3 has 15 residues. The CDR3 reads CASSAGTPAGNTIYF. In nucleotides, the CDR3 is TGCGCCAGCAGCGCCGGGACACCGGCCGGAAACACCATATATTTT.

The chain carries TRBV5-1 and TRBJ1-4, with no clear D. The V end was cut by 5 bases, the J end by 7 bases, with 18 bases between. The CDR3 contains 15 residues. Per the germline V gene, CDR1 is SGHRS and CDR2 is YFSETQ. The DNA for the CDR3 is TGCGCCAGCAGACATATTCGGGAGTCGGGTGAAAAACTGTTTTTT. This gives the protein CASRHIRESGEKLFF.

The chain is built from TRBV28 and TRBJ1-6; D may be TRBD1 (6 bases). Germline-derived CDR1 and CDR2 are MDHEN and SYDVKM. The CDR3 has 15 residues. Trimming removed 4 bases from V and 3 bases from J, with 10 bases in between. The CDR3 DNA is TGTGCCAGCAGTTCCGCCAGGGGCTATAATTCACCCCTCCACTTT. It is translated as CASSSARGYNSPLHF.

In its sample, this clone was seen once. The genes are TRBV6-5 and TRBJ1-1, with D uncertain. Germline-derived CDR1 and CDR2 are MNHEY and SVGAGI. The CDR3 length is 12 residues. The V end was cut by 8 bases, the J end by 2 bases, with 9 bases between. CDR3 in DNA: TGTGCCAGCTGTAGGAGAAACACTGAAGCTTTCTTT. Protein sequence: CASCRRNTEAFF.

The rearrangement links TRBV6-6 to TRBJ1-4, with a tentative D call TRBD1 (6 bases). This CDR3 contains 14 residues. The germline V and J ends were trimmed by 6 bases and 7 bases, with 15 bases remaining between them. CDR1 MNHNY and CDR2 SVGAGI come from the germline V gene (reference sequence). CDR3 loop: CASSSTGRGEKLFF. CDR3 bases: TGTGCCAGCAGCTCGACAGGACGAGGTGAAAAACTGTTTTTT.

The chain employs TRBV6-5 and TRBJ2-7; D gene ambiguous. This CDR3 has 13 amino acids. Per the germline V gene, CDR1 is MNHEY and CDR2 is SVGAGI. The V gene lost 2 bases and the J gene lost 3 bases, with 8 bases spanning the gap. CDR3 region: CASSYRYDYEQYF. CDR3 DNA sequence: TGTGCCAGCAGTTACCGGTACGACTACGAGCAGTACTTC.

V gene TRBV7-2 combines with J gene TRBJ2-5; TRBD2 aligns across 16 bases. CDR1 and CDR2 from the germline V gene are SGHTA and FQGNSA. CDR3 length equals 16 residues. V lost 5 bases and J lost 5; bases outside the gene matches: 5. The CDR3, as DNA: TGTGCCAGCAGCACGGGACTAGCGGGAGGGTGGGAGACCCAGTACTTC. Its protein product is CASSTGLAGGWETQYF.

The rearrangement joins TRBV5-1 to TRBJ2-2, with 10 bases fitting TRBD1. CDR3 length: 15 residues. Per the germline V gene, CDR1 is SGHRS and CDR2 is YFSETQ. V shed 6 bases, J shed 2 bases, and the junction held 4 bases outside the gene matches. CDR3 in DNA: TGCGCCAGCACTGGGACAGGGGTAAACACCGGGGAGCTGTTTTTT. Translating it yields CASTGTGVNTGELFF.

The chain couples TRBV7-2 to TRBJ2-2; TRBD2 aligns across 11 bases. From germline, CDR1 is SGHTA and CDR2 FQGNSA. CDR3 size: 19 residues. V lost 5 bases, J lost 0 bases, and 11 bases stayed unmatched. The CDR3 loop reads CASSLRWLAGGSNTGELFF. The CDR3 DNA sequence: TGTGCCAGCAGCCTACGCTGGCTAGCGGGAGGCTCGAACACCGGGGAGCTGTTTTTT.

V and J are TRBV9 and TRBJ2-1, with unresolved D. The CDR3 is 16 amino acids. Germline-derived CDR1 and CDR2 are SGDLS and YYNGEE. V shed 3 bases and J shed 7 bases, with 20 bases lying between them. In DNA form, the CDR3 reads TGTGCCAGCAGCGGAGCCTCGTCCCGAAGAGTTAATGAGCAGTTCTTC. This sequence encodes CASSGASSRRVNEQFF.

In this sample, this clone turned up once. The chain employs TRBV4-2 and TRBJ1-4, with D possibly TRBD1 on 6 matching bases. The V end lost 4 bases, the J end lost 3 bases, and 15 bases lay between the germline ends. CDR3 length: 16 amino acids. Germline lookup yields CDR1 LGHNA and CDR2 YNFKEQ. The CDR3, as DNA: TGTGCCAGCAGCCTGGACCCAGGGGTCCCTAATGAAAAACTGTTTTTT. Translating gives CASSLDPGVPNEKLFF.

The chain joins TRBV27 to TRBJ1-5, with D tentatively TRBD1 (6 bases). CDR3 length: 14 amino acids. The V and J ends lost 7 bases and 8 bases respectively, with 18 bases between them. The V gene's germline CDR1 is MNHEY and CDR2 SMNVEV (reference sequence). As DNA, the CDR3 is TGTGCCAGCAACTCGTGGGGGGGCGGGGAGCCCCAGCATTTT. Its translation: CASNSWGGGEPQHF.

This clone was detected once. J is TRBJ2-3 and V is TRBV28, with TRBD1 matching over 8 bases. With 1 base clipped from V and 3 bases from J, the junction kept 3 bases outside the gene matches. The CDR3 length is 15 residues. CDR1 is MDHEN, CDR2 SYDVKM, per germline. The CDR3 loop reads CASSLSTGGTDTQYF. For the CDR3, the DNA is TGTGCCAGCAGTTTATCAACAGGGGGGACAGATACGCAGTATTTT.

This clone is classed as medium-sized (0.01 to 0.1%). The chain combines TRBV4-2 with TRBJ2-3; possibly TRBD1 for D (5 bases). The CDR3 has 15 residues. With 1 base removed from V and 0 bases from J, the gap between germline ends came to 8 bases. Germline CDR1 and CDR2: LGHNA and YNFKEQ. The CDR3 DNA reads as TGTGCCAGCAGCCAAGGGGGCGCCAGCACAGATACGCAGTATTTT. Its translation is CASSQGGASTDTQYF.

The V call is TRBV5-1, the J call TRBJ2-3; D might be TRBD1 (6 bases). CDR1 is SGHRS, CDR2 YFSETQ, per germline. CDR3 length equals 14 residues. Trimming took 3 bases from V and 6 from J, leaving 14 bases between them. This chain's CDR3 is CASSSRQEVDTQYF. CDR3 in DNA: TGCGCCAGCAGCTCTCGACAGGAGGTGGATACGCAGTATTTT. The full variable domain, its missing parts supplied by reference TRBV5-1 and TRBJ2-3, is KAGVTQTPRYLIKTRGQQVTLSCSPISGHRSVSWYQQTPGQGLQFLFEYFSETQRNKGNFPGRFSGRQFSNSRSEMNVSTLELGDSALYLCASSSRQEVDTQYFGPGTRLTVL.

This CDR3 reads CASSLREVIGDEQFF. For the CDR3, the DNA is TGTGCCAGCAGCTTAAGAGAGGTAATTGGCGATGAGCAGTTCTTC. V and J are TRBV7-9 and TRBJ2-1; D unresolved. The germline V gene has CDR1 SEHNR and CDR2 FQNEAQ (reference sequence). Trimming shortened V by 2 bases and J by 8 bases, and 16 bases separated the two germline ends. The CDR3 contains 15 residues.

The V and J genes are TRBV3-1 (or the pseudogene TRBV3-2) and TRBJ2-7, with 11 bases identical to TRBD2. Trimming removed 3 bases from V and 3 bases from J; junction bases left unmatched: 7. CDR1 is LGHDT and CDR2 is YNNKEL in the germline V gene (reference sequence). This CDR3 is built from 16 residues. In DNA, the CDR3 is TGTGCCAGCAGCCAGGATAGCGGGAGGGCTTTCTACGAGCAGTACTTC. Translation: CASSQDSGRAFYEQYF.

The rearrangement joins TRBV18 to TRBJ2-5; 9 bases match TRBD2. The CDR3 has 14 amino acids. With 6 bases clipped from V and 3 bases from J, the junction kept 5 bases outside the gene matches. The germline V gene has CDR1 KGHSH and CDR2 LQKENI. The CDR3 nucleotides are TGTGCCAGCTCCCGAATAGCGGGGGAAGAGACCCAGTACTTC. As protein: CASSRIAGEETQYF.

The rearrangement uses TRBV4-1 and TRBJ2-1; D not resolved. This CDR3 has 18 residues. The V gene lost 1 base and the J gene lost 0 bases, with 16 bases spanning the gap. The V gene's germline CDR1 is MGHRA and CDR2 YSYEKL. CDR3 region: CASSQGPHSQSSYNEQFF. CDR3 nucleotide sequence: TGCGCCAGCAGCCAAGGCCCACATTCCCAAAGCTCCTACAATGAGCAGTTCTTC.

The chain links TRBV5-8 to TRBJ1-1; D uncertain. The CDR3 is made up of 15 amino acids. The germline gives CDR1 SGHTS, CDR2 YDEGEE. Trimming removed 0 bases from V and 0 bases from J, with 9 bases in between. The CDR3 DNA reads as TGTGCCAGCAGCTTGGGCAGTCCCATGAACACTGAAGCTTTCTTT. Protein: CASSLGSPMNTEAFF.

This rearrangement joins TRBV19 to TRBJ1-5; TRBD1 aligns across 9 bases. V was clipped by 6 bases and J by 1 base; unmatched bases: 7. CDR3 length: 16 amino acids. CDR1 and CDR2 (germline): LNHDA, SQIVND (reference sequence). CDR3 DNA: TGTGCCAGTAGGGCCGGGACAGGGAGGAGCAATCAGCCCCAGCATTTT. Translated, it gives CASRAGTGRSNQPQHF.

This rearrangement joins TRBV5-1 to TRBJ2-3; 10 nucleotides match TRBD2. V was clipped by 4 bases and J by 2 bases; unmatched bases: 7. The CDR3 covers 16 residues. In germline, CDR1 is SGHRS, CDR2 YFSETQ. CDR3 sequence: CASSPGTSAVTDTQYF. The CDR3 DNA sequence: TGCGCCAGCAGCCCGGGGACTAGCGCCGTCACAGATACGCAGTATTTT.

The CDR3 loop is CASSLGQSGNEQFF. The CDR3 DNA follows: TGTGCCAGCAGCTTAGGGCAGTCGGGCAATGAGCAGTTCTTC. This chain uses TRBV13 with TRBJ2-1; D is undetermined. Germline-derived CDR1 and CDR2 are PRHDT and FYEKMQ (reference sequence). This CDR3 comprises 14 residues. Trimming took off 0 bases at V and 6 bases at J, with 9 bases between the two ends.

V is TRBV18 and J is TRBJ2-4; D unresolved. This CDR3 is 17 amino acids long. Per germline, CDR1 KGHSH and CDR2 LQKENI. Trimming took off 0 bases at V and 0 bases at J, with 12 bases between the two ends. CDR3 bases: TGTGCCAGCTCACCACCCAACCCTCGCGGAGCCAAAAACATTCAGTACTTC. It specifies CASSPPNPRGAKNIQYF.